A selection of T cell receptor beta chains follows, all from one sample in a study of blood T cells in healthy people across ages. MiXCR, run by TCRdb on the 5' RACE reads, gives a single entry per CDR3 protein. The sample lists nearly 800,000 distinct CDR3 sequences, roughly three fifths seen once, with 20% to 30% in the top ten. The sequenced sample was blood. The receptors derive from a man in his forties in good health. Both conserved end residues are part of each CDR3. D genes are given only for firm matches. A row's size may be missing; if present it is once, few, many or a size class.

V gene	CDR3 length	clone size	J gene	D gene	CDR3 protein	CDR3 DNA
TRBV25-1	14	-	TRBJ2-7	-	CASSVVPGVGEQYF	TGTGCCAGCAGTGTAGTACCCGGGGTGGGCGAGCAGTACTTC
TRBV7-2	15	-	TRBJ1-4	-	CASSSSAGPQTELFF	TGTGCCAGCAGCTCCTCCGCAGGGCCCCAGACGGAACTGTTTTTT
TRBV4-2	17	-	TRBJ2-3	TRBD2	CASSDRKAGGFTDAQYF	TGTGCCAGCAGCGATAGGAAAGCGGGGGGTTTCACAGATGCGCAGTATTTT
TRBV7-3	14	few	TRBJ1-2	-	CASSLIARVEGYTF	TGTGCCAGCAGCTTAATCGCGAGGGTGGAGGGCTACACCTTC
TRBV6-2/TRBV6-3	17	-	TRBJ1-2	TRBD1	CASSYSPRTGWNYGYTF	TGTGCCAGCAGTTACTCTCCAAGGACAGGATGGAACTATGGCTACACCTTC
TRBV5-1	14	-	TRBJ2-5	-	CASSLGRQAETQYF	TGCGCCAGCAGCTTGGGGCGGCAGGCGGAGACCCAGTACTTC
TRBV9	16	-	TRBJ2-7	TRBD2	CASSVASGTRGYEQYF	TGTGCCAGCAGCGTAGCTTCCGGGACTAGAGGTTATGAGCAGTACTTC
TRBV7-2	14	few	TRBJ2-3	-	CASSRDSGGDTQYF	TGTGCCAGCAGCCGGGACTCCGGAGGAGATACGCAGTATTTT
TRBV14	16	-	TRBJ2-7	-	CASSQDTVRPYNGQYF	TGTGCCAGCAGCCAAGACACGGTACGCCCCTACAACGGTCAGTACTTC
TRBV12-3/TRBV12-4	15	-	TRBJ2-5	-	CASSPGANDRETQYF	TGTGCCAGCAGCCCGGGCGCCAATGATCGAGAGACCCAGTACTTC
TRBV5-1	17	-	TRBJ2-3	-	CASSKVPPPDSTDTQYF	TGCGCCAGCAGCAAGGTTCCCCCCCCCGACAGCACAGATACGCAGTATTTT
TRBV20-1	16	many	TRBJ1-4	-	CSARDPRSSDGEKLFF	TGCAGTGCTAGAGATCCCAGGAGCTCGGACGGCGAAAAACTGTTTTTT
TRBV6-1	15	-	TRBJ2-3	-	CASSEGPSRTDTQYF	TGTGCCAGCAGTGAAGGGCCCTCACGCACAGATACGCAGTATTTT
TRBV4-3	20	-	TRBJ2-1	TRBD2	CASSQDPGLAGEPSYNEQFF	TGCGCCAGCAGCCAAGACCCCGGACTAGCGGGAGAACCCTCCTACAATGAGCAGTTCTTC
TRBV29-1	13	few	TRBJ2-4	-	CSVVWLAKNIQYF	TGCAGCGTTGTCTGGCTAGCCAAAAACATTCAGTACTTC
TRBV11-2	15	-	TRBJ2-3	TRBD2	CASSLLAGDTDTQYF	TGTGCCAGCAGCTTACTAGCGGGGGACACAGATACGCAGTATTTT
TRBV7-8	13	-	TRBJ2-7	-	CASSKRTAWEQYF	TGTGCCAGCAGCAAAAGGACTGCCTGGGAGCAGTACTTC
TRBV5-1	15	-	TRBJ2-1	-	CASSFDPSSYNEQFF	TGCGCCAGCAGCTTTGACCCGAGCTCCTACAATGAGCAGTTCTTC
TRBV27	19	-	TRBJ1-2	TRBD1	CASSLKFPGGGVVFYGYTF	TGTGCCAGCAGTTTAAAGTTTCCAGGGGGCGGGGTAGTTTTTTATGGCTACACCTTC
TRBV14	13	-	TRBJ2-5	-	CASTNRGVPTQYF	TGTGCCAGCACTAATAGGGGGGTTCCGACTCAGTACTTC
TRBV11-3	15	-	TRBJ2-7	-	CASSLDPKASYEQYF	TGCGCCAGCAGCTTAGACCCGAAGGCCTCCTACGAGCAGTACTTC
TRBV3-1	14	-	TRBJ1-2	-	CASSQERGNSGYTF	TGTGCCAGCAGCCAAGAAAGGGGGAATAGTGGCTACACCTTC
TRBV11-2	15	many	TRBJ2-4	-	CASSLDLGAKNIQYF	TGTGCCAGCAGCTTAGATTTGGGAGCCAAAAACATTCAGTACTTC
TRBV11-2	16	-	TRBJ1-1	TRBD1	CASSPRRDRGGVEAFF	TGTGCCAGCAGCCCCCGCCGGGACAGGGGAGGAGTTGAAGCTTTCTTT
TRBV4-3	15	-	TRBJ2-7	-	CASSQDSLKGYEQYF	TGCGCCAGCAGCCAAGATTCGCTTAAAGGCTACGAGCAGTACTTC
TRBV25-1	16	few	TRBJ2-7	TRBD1	CASSPSEPGQGYEQYF	TGTGCCAGCAGTCCTTCAGAGCCGGGACAGGGCTACGAGCAGTACTTC
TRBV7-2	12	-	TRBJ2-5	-	CASSFPWETQCF	TGTGCCAGCAGCTTCCCCTGGGAGACCCAGTGCTTC
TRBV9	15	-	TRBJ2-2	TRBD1	CASRIQGENTGELFF	TGTGCCAGCAGGATACAGGGGGAGAACACCGGGGAGCTGTTTTTT
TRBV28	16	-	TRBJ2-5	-	CASRASGLGRQETQYF	TGTGCCAGCAGGGCAAGCGGATTGGGTCGCCAAGAGACCCAGTACTTC
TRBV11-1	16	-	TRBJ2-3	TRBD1	CASSLGQGGAADTQYF	TGTGCCAGCAGCCTAGGACAGGGCGGAGCGGCAGATACGCAGTATTTT
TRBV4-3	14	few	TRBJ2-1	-	CASSQGTYNNEQFF	TGCGCCAGCAGCCAAGGGACGTACAACAATGAGCAGTTCTTC
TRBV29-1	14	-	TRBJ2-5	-	CSVAFPGPQETQYF	TGCAGCGTTGCTTTCCCGGGACCCCAAGAGACCCAGTACTTC
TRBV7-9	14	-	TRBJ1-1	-	CASISGVRGTEAFF	TGTGCCAGCATATCAGGGGTTAGGGGAACTGAAGCTTTCTTT
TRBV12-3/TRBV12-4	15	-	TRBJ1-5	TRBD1	CASSFRQGANQPQHF	TGTGCCAGCAGTTTCCGACAGGGGGCCAATCAGCCCCAGCATTTT
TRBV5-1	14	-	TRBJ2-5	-	CASSLDGQSGTQYF	TGCGCCAGCAGCTTGGACGGCCAAAGTGGGACCCAGTACTTC
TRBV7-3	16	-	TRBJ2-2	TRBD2	CASSLMAGANTGELFF	TGTGCCAGCAGTCTCATGGCGGGGGCGAACACCGGGGAGCTGTTTTTT
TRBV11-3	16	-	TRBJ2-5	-	CASSPGGRGSLETQYF	TGTGCCAGCAGCCCCGGGGGGCGTGGTTCCTTAGAGACCCAGTACTTC
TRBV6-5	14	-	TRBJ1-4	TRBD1	CASRRGQGGEKLFF	TGTGCCAGCAGACGAGGACAGGGTGGTGAAAAACTGTTTTTT
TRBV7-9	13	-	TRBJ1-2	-	CASSTRDNYGYTF	TGTGCCAGCAGCACCAGGGATAACTATGGCTACACCTTC
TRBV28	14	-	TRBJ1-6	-	CASSFGGENSPLHF	TGTGCCAGCAGTTTTGGGGGAGAAAATTCACCCCTCCACTTT
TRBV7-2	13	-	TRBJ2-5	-	CASRPGLLETQYF	TGTGCCAGCAGGCCGGGACTTCTCGAGACCCAGTACTTC
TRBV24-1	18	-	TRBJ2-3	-	CATSDLRQGHPRGDTQYF	TGTGCCACCAGTGATTTGCGGCAGGGACACCCCCGAGGGGATACGCAGTATTTT
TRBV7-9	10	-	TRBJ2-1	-	CASWLGEQFF	TGTGCCAGCTGGCTGGGTGAGCAGTTCTTC
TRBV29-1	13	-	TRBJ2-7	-	CSVGGDFNYEQYF	TGCAGCGTTGGAGGGGATTTCAACTACGAGCAGTACTTC
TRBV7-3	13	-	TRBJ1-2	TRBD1	CASSSGTVYGYTF	TGTGCCAGCAGCTCCGGGACAGTCTATGGCTACACCTTC
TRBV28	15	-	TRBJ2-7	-	CASSPRAGAMDEQYF	TGTGCCAGCAGTCCACGGGCGGGGGCAATGGACGAGCAGTACTTC
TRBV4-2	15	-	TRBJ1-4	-	CASSQEKGWNEKLFF	TGTGCCAGCAGCCAAGAAAAGGGGTGGAATGAAAAACTGTTTTTT
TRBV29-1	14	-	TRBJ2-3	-	CSTTVLGETDTQYF	TGCAGCACCACAGTACTAGGGGAAACAGATACGCAGTATTTT
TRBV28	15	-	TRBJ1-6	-	CASSFAPDYNSPLHF	TGTGCCAGCAGTTTTGCCCCAGACTATAATTCACCCCTCCACTTT
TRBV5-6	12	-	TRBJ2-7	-	CASSREVYEQYF	TGTGCCAGCAGCCGTGAGGTCTACGAGCAGTACTTC
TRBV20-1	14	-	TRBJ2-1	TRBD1	CSARGDRGQHEQFF	TGCAGTGCTAGGGGGGACAGGGGACAACATGAGCAGTTCTTC
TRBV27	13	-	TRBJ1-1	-	CASSRQQNTEAFF	TGTGCCAGCAGTCGCCAACAGAACACTGAAGCTTTCTTT
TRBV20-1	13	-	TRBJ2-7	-	CSATVAGLREQYF	TGCAGTGCTACAGTGGCAGGGCTGCGCGAGCAGTACTTC